One and the same sample provided the 8 T cell receptor beta chains below, sequenced in a study of brain T cells in children with intractable seizures. Regarding time point: blood from clinic visit 5 months post-surgery; TSC patient then seizure free. Generated by immunoSEQ multiplex PCR, the TCRdb table keeps only in-frame clones and is missing some. The table lists 300,000 to 400,000 clones, about 93% of them singletons. Sequenced here: peripheral blood, sampled less than 6 months after surgery. These receptors were collected from a boy under two years old with tuberous sclerosis and intractable seizures.

This rearrangement joins TRBV27 to TRBJ1-6, with a possible D match to TRBD1 (6 bases). Germline V CDR1 and CDR2: MNHEY, SMNVEV (reference sequence). The CDR3 has 14 amino acids. Between the trimmed V and J ends, which lost 5 bases and 10 bases, there was a span of 15 bases. The CDR3, as DNA: TGTGCCAGCAGTGGCGGGGGCTTTAACTCACCCCTCCACTTT. It codes for CASSGGGFNSPLHF.

The J gene is TRBJ2-2, the V gene TRBV15, with D possibly called TRBD1 or TRBD2 (5 bases each). Germline values: CDR1 LNHNV, CDR2 YYDKDF (reference sequence). With 0 bases removed from V and 13 bases from J, the gap between germline ends came to 9 bases. This CDR3 comprises 12 residues. In nucleotides, the CDR3 is TGTGCCACCAGCAGAGAGGGGGTTTGGCTGTTTTTT. Its protein is CATSREGVWLFF.

The CDR3 DNA follows: TGTGCCAGTAGGGTAGCGGGGTTGACAGATACGCAGTATTTT. This translates into CASRVAGLTDTQYF. The chain joins TRBV19 to TRBJ2-3; 8 nucleotides match TRBD2. The CDR3 runs 14 residues. The V and J ends lost 6 bases and 3 bases, in that order; junction bases with no gene match: 5. Germline CDR1 LNHDA, CDR2 SQIVND (reference sequence).

The genes are TRBV5-6 and TRBJ2-7; D may be TRBD1 (6 bases). V was trimmed by 0 bases and J by 3 bases, leaving 10 bases between them. This CDR3 is built from 14 residues. Germline lookup yields CDR1 SGHDT and CDR2 YYEEEE. The chain's CDR3 is CASSLGTGLYEQYF. The CDR3 nucleotides are TGTGCCAGCAGCTTGGGTACAGGGCTCTACGAGCAGTACTTC.

The chain joins TRBV7-3 to TRBJ2-2, with D possibly matching TRBD1 (5 bases). Looked up from germline, CDR1 is SGHTA and CDR2 is FQGTGA. Between the trimmed V and J ends, which lost 4 bases and 0 bases, there was a span of 18 bases. The CDR3 is made up of 18 amino acids. The CDR3 DNA follows: TGTGCCAGCAGCTCCTCCCCAGGGTCCAAAGCGAACACCGGGGAGCTGTTTTTT. Its protein is CASSSSPGSKANTGELFF.

About this clone: One junction end disagrees with the germline gene, perhaps due to a read error. V and J are TRBV12-3 or TRBV12-4 and TRBJ1-2; D unclear. The CDR3 runs 13 residues. The CDR3 loop reads CASSFEGIDGYAF. Here the CDR3 DNA reads TGTGCCAGCAGTTTCGAGGGAATTGATGGCTACGCCTTC.

The chain combines TRBV10-3 with TRBJ2-7; possibly TRBD2 for D (6 bases). This CDR3 contains 14 residues. V was cut by 4 bases and J by 1 base, with 11 bases left in between. Germline CDR1 reads ENHRY; CDR2 reads SYGVKD. The CDR3: CAISVGGVSYEQYF. The DNA of the CDR3 is TGTGCCATCAGTGTCGGGGGAGTTTCCTACGAGCAGTACTTC.

This clone has a single count. The gene calls are TRBV28 and TRBJ2-1; 13 bases are a match to TRBD2. The CDR3 covers 20 residues. Germline values: CDR1 MDHEN, CDR2 SYDVKM. V lost 1 base and J lost 1; bases outside the gene matches: 10. The chain's CDR3 is CASSLSSTSGRLTSYNEQFF. CDR3 bases: TGTGCCAGCAGTTTATCCTCGACTAGCGGGAGGCTGACGTCCTACAATGAGCAGTTCTTC.